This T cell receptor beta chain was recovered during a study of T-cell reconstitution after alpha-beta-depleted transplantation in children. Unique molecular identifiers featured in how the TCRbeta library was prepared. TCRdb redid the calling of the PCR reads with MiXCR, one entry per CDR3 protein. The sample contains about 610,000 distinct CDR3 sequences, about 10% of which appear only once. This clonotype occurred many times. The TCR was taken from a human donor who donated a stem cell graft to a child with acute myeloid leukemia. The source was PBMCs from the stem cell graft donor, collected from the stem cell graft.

CDR3 region: CASSSTLGALNTGELFF. CDR3 in DNA: TGTGCCAGCAGCTCCACCTTAGGGGCGCTGAACACCGGGGAGCTGTTTTTT. The chain has TRBV7-9 and TRBJ2-2, with D perhaps TRBD1 (5 bases). Germline CDR1 and CDR2: SEHNR and FQNEAQ (reference sequence). V lost 4 bases to trimming and J lost 1 base, with 16 bases between them. This CDR3 comprises 17 residues.